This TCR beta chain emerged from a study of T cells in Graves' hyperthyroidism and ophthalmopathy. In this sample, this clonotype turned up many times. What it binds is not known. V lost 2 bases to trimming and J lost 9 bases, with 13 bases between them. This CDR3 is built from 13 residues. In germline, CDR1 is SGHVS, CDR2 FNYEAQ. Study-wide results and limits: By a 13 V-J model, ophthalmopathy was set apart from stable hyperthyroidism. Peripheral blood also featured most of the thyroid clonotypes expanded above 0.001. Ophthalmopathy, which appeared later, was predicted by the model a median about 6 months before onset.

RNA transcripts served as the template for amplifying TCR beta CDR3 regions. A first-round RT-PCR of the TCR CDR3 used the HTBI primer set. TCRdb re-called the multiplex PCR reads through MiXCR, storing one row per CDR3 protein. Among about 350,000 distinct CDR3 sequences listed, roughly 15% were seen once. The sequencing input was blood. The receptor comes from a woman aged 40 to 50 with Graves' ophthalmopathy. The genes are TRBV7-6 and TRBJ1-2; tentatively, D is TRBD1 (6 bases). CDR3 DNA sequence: TGTGCCAGCAGCTTATTATATGGACAGAGCTACACCTTC. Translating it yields CASSLLYGQSYTF.